This passage covers 17 T cell receptor beta chains from one sample sequenced in a study of Graves' ophthalmopathy and Graves' hyperthyroidism. Scientists amplified the TCR beta CDR3 regions from RNA transcripts. After a first-round RT-PCR with HTBI primers, a second-round multiplex PCR was run. TCRdb independently ran MiXCR on the multiplex PCR reads; one entry per CDR3 protein. This table has 450,000 or so distinct CDR3 sequences, roughly 14% appearing once. The sample comprised blood. The receptors were gathered from a woman younger than 45 with Graves' ophthalmopathy.

This clonotype appeared many times. This chain uses TRBV12-3 or TRBV12-4 with TRBJ1-1, with TRBD1 matching over 10 bases. The CDR3 covers 14 residues. Losses at the gene ends were 6 bases for V and 7 bases for J; bases not matched to a gene: 8. The DNA for the CDR3 is TGTGCCAGCAGGGGACAGGGGAAAAGCGGTGAAGCTTTCTTT. It codes for CASRGQGKSGEAFF.

The J gene is TRBJ1-2, the V gene TRBV29-1; D not certain. The CDR3 extends over 9 amino acids. The V gene lost 1 base and the J gene lost 13 bases, with 7 bases spanning the gap. Germline values: CDR1 SQVTM, CDR2 ANQGSEA. CDR3 sequence (DNA): TGCAGCGTTGAAGGGGAAAGCACCTTC. It yields the protein CSVEGESTF.

This chain joins TRBV18 and TRBJ2-7, with D perhaps TRBD2 (6 bases). The CDR3 has 13 residues. Deletions cut 6 bases from V and 6 bases from J, with 15 bases between. Germline lookup yields CDR1 KGHSH and CDR2 LQKENI. This chain's CDR3 is CASSPTLGGEQYF. In DNA form, the CDR3 reads TGTGCCAGCTCTCCCACCCTGGGAGGCGAGCAGTACTTC.

This clonotype was detected many times. The gene calls are TRBV29-1 and TRBJ1-2; D call uncertain. Looked up from germline, CDR1 is SQVTM and CDR2 is ANQGSEA. This CDR3 comprises 15 residues. Trimming took 4 bases from V and 4 from J, leaving 19 bases between them. DNA for the CDR3: TGCAGCGTTGGCTGGGAAAAGGAACGGGGCTATGGCTACACCTTC. Translated: CSVGWEKERGYGYTF.

This clonotype turned up a few times. The chain employs TRBV5-1 and TRBJ1-2; D call uncertain. Germline CDR1 is SGHRS and CDR2 is YFSETQ. The CDR3 is 9 amino acids. V lost 6 bases to trimming and J lost 6 bases, with 3 bases between them. The CDR3 DNA reads TGCGCCAGCATTCATGGCTACACCTTC. It translates to CASIHGYTF.

This clonotype was recorded many times. At one of its ends the junction is not consistent with the germline gene, which may arise from a read error. The gene calls are TRBV11-2 and TRBJ2-4; possibly TRBD2 for D (6 bases). The CDR3 extends over 16 amino acids. From germline, CDR1 is SGHAT and CDR2 FQNNGV. The CDR3 reads CASSSAGGAGKNIKYF. CDR3 in DNA: TGTGCCAGCAGCTCCGCCGGCGGGGCCGGCAAAAACATTAAGTACTTC.

The J gene is TRBJ1-1, the V gene TRBV28, with TRBD1 as a possible D gene (6 bases). V dropped 10 bases and J dropped 1 base, with 16 bases sitting between them. Germline V gene sequence: CDR1 MDHEN, CDR2 SYDVKM. The CDR3 has 14 residues. Written as DNA, the CDR3 is TGTGCCATACGGCTTCGACAGGAGAACACTGAAGCTTTCTTT. Its protein is CAIRLRQENTEAFF.

This clonotype was seen ten or more times. V gene TRBV3-1 combines with J gene TRBJ2-7; D is unresolved. The CDR3 consists of 15 residues. CDR1 and CDR2 from the germline V gene are LGHDT and YNNKEL (reference sequence). Trimming pared 1 base from V and 2 bases from J, leaving 12 bases between. The CDR3 region has the DNA TGTGCCAGCAGCCAAGGTCTGGAGTCTCCCTACGAGCAGTACTTC. Translation gives CASSQGLESPYEQYF.

The genes are TRBV27 and TRBJ2-5; 9 nucleotides align to TRBD1. The CDR3 spans 15 residues. Germline CDR1 and CDR2: MNHEY and SMNVEV (reference sequence). V lost 6 bases to trimming and J lost 7 bases; unmatched junction nucleotides: 12. The CDR3 region is CASRRPGQGIGTQYF. The DNA of the CDR3 is TGTGCCAGCAGGCGCCCGGGACAGGGTATAGGGACCCAGTACTTC.

This clonotype was recorded at least ten times. The chain uses TRBV6-1 and TRBJ1-5, with D tentatively TRBD1 (5 bases). The CDR3 length is 14 residues. In germline, CDR1 is MNHNS, CDR2 SASEGT. The V end was cut by 6 bases, the J end by 2 bases, with 11 bases between. The CDR3 DNA reads as TGTGCCAGCAGAGGCGACAGCGGCAATCAGCCCCAGCATTTT. Residues: CASRGDSGNQPQHF.

This clonotype was detected many times. This chain joins TRBV2 and TRBJ1-1; 9 bases map to TRBD1. The V gene end was trimmed by 6 bases and the J gene end by 5 bases; junction bases not matched to a gene: 10. The CDR3 has 15 amino acids. From germline, CDR1 is SNHLY and CDR2 FYNNEI. For the CDR3, the DNA is TGTGCCAGCAGGGACAGGGGTCACGGGGGAACTGAAGCTTTCTTT. Residues: CASRDRGHGGTEAFF.

This clonotype was counted at least ten times. J is TRBJ1-1 and V is TRBV19; the match to TRBD1 covers 9 bases. CDR3 length: 16 amino acids. Germline V gene data show CDR1 as LNHDA and CDR2 as SQIVND (reference sequence). V shed 4 bases, J shed 7 bases, and the junction held 13 bases outside the gene matches. The CDR3 sequence: CASSTILRDRVNEAFF. The DNA for the CDR3 is TGTGCCAGTAGTACCATCCTCCGGGACAGGGTAAATGAAGCTTTCTTT. Based on the CDR3 plus reference TRBV19 and TRBJ1-1, the full variable domain is DGGITQSPKYLFRKEGQNVTLSCEQNLNHDAMYWYRQDPGQGLRLIYYSQIVNDFQKGDIAEGYSVSREKKESFPLTVTSAQKNPTAFYLCASSTILRDRVNEAFFGQGTRLTVV.

This clonotype was counted ten times or more. This chain connects TRBV7-2 to TRBJ1-6; maybe TRBD1 (6 bases). V gave up 5 bases and J gave up 5 bases, with 13 bases separating them. Germline-derived CDR1 and CDR2 are SGHTA and FQGNSA. This CDR3 contains 15 residues. The CDR3 coding sequence is TGTGCCAGCAGCCCACAGGGTTACAATAATTCACCCCTCCACTTT. It encodes CASSPQGYNNSPLHF.

At least ten counts were recorded for this clonotype. The CDR3, as DNA: TGTGCCACCGGGAAATCGAACCAAGAGACCCAGTACTTC. Its protein product is CATGKSNQETQYF. This rearrangement joins TRBV10-3 to TRBJ2-5; weak D call: TRBD2 (5 bases). The V gene lost 10 bases and the J gene lost 0 bases, with 12 bases spanning the gap. Germline CDR1 ENHRY, CDR2 SYGVKD. The CDR3 extends over 13 amino acids.

This clonotype was found many times. This chain connects TRBV18 to TRBJ1-1, with TRBD1 matching over 7 bases. Germline loops: CDR1 KGHSH, CDR2 LQKENI. The CDR3 loop spans 13 amino acids. V trimming: 3 bases; J trimming: 5 bases; junction bases outside the gene matches: 3. The CDR3 is CASSPLQGTEAFF. Here the CDR3 DNA reads TGTGCCAGCTCACCCCTACAGGGGACTGAAGCTTTCTTT.

This clonotype appeared many times. The J gene is TRBJ1-1, the V gene TRBV6-2 or TRBV6-3; D not resolved. Germline loops: CDR1 MNHEY, CDR2 SVGEGT. V was trimmed by 8 bases and J by 6 bases, leaving 4 bases between them. CDR3 size: 9 residues. CDR3 protein: CASGAEAFF. CDR3 nucleotide sequence: TGTGCCAGCGGGGCTGAAGCTTTCTTT.

This clonotype came up many times. The CDR3 loop reads CASSLSGRAYEQYF. For the CDR3, the DNA is TGTGCCAGCAGTTTGAGCGGGAGGGCCTACGAGCAGTACTTC. This chain joins TRBV12-3 or TRBV12-4 and TRBJ2-7; TRBD2 aligns across 10 bases. The V and J ends lost 3 bases and 2 bases, in that order; junction bases with no gene match: 1. The CDR3 sequence is 14 residues long.